A selection of T cell receptor beta chains follows, all from one sample in a study of Ad26.COV2.S vaccination and SARS-CoV-2 variants. Sequencing used immunoSEQ multiplex PCR; TCRdb keeps in-frame clones, though not all of them. In the table there are roughly 460,000 clones, around 89% of which are singletons. The input for sequencing was peripheral blood, taken in a trial of Ad26.COV2.S vaccine versus placebo. Receptors originate from a person between 18 and 60 years old who received the Ad26.COV2.S COVID-19 vaccine or a placebo. CDR3s leave out the opening cysteine and the closing phenylalanine or tryptophan. Expanded clones get a size class; other rows say once, few or many, or leave the size out.

J gene	V gene	clone size	CDR3 protein
TRBJ2-7	TRBV4-3	once	ASSFHWDRGSYEQY
TRBJ2-3	TRBV15	-	ATSRVAHPARDTQY
TRBJ2-1	TRBV28	-	ASRAGSPYNEQF
TRBJ1-2	TRBV9	-	ASSPWDRDVHGYT
TRBJ1-1	TRBV3-1/TRBV3-2	-	ASSQGKSGAF
TRBJ2-5	TRBV19	-	ASSTLTTSGGDGETQY
TRBJ1-3	TRBV6-5	-	ASRGQGRGNTIY
TRBJ1-6	TRBV6-5	-	ASIATGGNSPLH
TRBJ2-1	TRBV13	once	ASSLGSYNEQF
TRBJ1-1	TRBV14	-	ASSQENLITEAF
TRBJ1-5	TRBV21-1	-	ASSKVVSRPNQPQH
TRBJ1-2	TRBV13	few	ASSLGGNYGYT
TRBJ2-1	TRBV7-3	once	ASSLGQGGYNEQF
TRBJ2-3	TRBV28	-	ASQRGGSTDTQY
TRBJ1-1	TRBV7-2	-	ASSLDPVRSTEAF
TRBJ2-2	TRBV6-5	-	ASSYRAPNTGELF
TRBJ2-7	TRBV6-5	-	ASSYSTGGAYEQY
TRBJ1-5	TRBV28	-	ASSLSRDRGSNQPQH
TRBJ1-1	TRBV2	-	ASSRGAANTEAF
TRBJ1-3	TRBV5-4	once	ASSSQGTGNTIY
TRBJ2-2	TRBV4-1	-	ASSQDSPDRGLEELF
TRBJ1-2	TRBV6-5	-	ASLGRGRNYGYT
TRBJ2-1	TRBV7-2	-	ASSLWGSPIEQF
TRBJ2-7	TRBV13	-	ASSLGLGVGGYEQY
TRBJ1-6	TRBV19	-	ASSISLGQGHS
TRBJ2-7	TRBV28	-	ASIGGGVPYEQY
TRBJ1-1	TRBV28	-	ASRTGNTEAF
TRBJ2-1	TRBV11-3	-	ASSLRGGGTYNEQF
TRBJ2-1	TRBV9	-	ASSVEGGLAGGPAYNEQF
TRBJ2-4	TRBV7-2	few	ASSSSGAFGIQY
TRBJ2-2	TRBV7-3	-	ASSLTNTGELF
TRBJ1-1	TRBV30	-	AWTRGGGTNTEAF
TRBJ2-3	TRBV6-2/TRBV6-3	-	ASSYSSIRTGTDTQY
TRBJ2-7	TRBV27	-	ASSLFFPGLAGGPTYEQY
TRBJ2-1	TRBV7-8	-	ASSLGQEQF
TRBJ2-1	TRBV3-1/TRBV3-2	-	ASTAGLVLYNEQF